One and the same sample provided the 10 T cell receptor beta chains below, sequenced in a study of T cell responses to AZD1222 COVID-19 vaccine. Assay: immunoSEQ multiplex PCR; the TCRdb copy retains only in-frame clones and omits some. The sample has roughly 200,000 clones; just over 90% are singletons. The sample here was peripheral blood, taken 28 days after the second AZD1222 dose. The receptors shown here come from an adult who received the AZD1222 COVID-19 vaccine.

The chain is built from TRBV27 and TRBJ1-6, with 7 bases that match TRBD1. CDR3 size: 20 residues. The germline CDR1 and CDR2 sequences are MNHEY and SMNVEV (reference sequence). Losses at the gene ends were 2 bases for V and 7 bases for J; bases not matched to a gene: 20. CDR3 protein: CASSLEGGTAATGQNSPLHF. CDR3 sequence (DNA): TGTGCCAGCAGTTTAGAGGGCGGGACAGCCGCAACGGGACAGAATTCACCCCTCCACTTT.

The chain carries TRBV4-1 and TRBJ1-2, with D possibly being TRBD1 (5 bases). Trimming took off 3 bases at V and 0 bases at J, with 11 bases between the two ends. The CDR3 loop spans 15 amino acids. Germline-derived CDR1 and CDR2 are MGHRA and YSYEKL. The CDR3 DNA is TGCGCCAGCAGCCAGGGGGACCTAGCTAACTATGGCTACACCTTC. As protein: CASSQGDLANYGYTF.

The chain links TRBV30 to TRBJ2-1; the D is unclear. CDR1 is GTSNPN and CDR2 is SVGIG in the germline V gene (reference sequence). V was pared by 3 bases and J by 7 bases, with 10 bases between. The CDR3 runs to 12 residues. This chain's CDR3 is CAWRPIGNEQFF. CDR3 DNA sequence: TGTGCCTGGAGGCCGATTGGTAATGAGCAGTTCTTC.

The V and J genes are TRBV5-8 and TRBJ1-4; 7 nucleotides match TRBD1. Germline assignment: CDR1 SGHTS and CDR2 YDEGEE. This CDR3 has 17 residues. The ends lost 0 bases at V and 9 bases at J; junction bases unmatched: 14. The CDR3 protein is CASSLGQGRRVNQKLFF. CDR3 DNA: TGTGCCAGCAGCTTGGGACAGGGAAGGAGAGTCAATCAAAAACTGTTTTTT.

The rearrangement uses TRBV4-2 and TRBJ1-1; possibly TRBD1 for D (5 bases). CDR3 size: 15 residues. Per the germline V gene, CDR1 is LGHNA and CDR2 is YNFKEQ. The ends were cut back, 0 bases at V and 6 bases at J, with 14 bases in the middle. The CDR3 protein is CASSQDGPGRAEAFF. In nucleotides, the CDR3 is TGTGCCAGCAGCCAAGATGGGCCAGGGAGGGCTGAAGCTTTCTTT.

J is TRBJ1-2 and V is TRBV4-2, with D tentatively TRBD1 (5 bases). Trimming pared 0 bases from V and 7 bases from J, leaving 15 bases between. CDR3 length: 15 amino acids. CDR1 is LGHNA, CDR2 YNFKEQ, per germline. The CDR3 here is CASSQDLRGGLGYTF. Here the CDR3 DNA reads TGTGCCAGCAGCCAAGATCTAAGGGGCGGGCTTGGCTACACCTTC.

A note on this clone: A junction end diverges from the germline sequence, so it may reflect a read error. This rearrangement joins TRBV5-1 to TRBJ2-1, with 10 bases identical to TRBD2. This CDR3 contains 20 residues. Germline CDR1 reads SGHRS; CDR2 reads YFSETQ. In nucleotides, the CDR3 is TGCGCCAGCACCTTGGCCTTGGGGGACGGGGCTAGCGGGAGTTGGCATGAGCAGTTCTTC. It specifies CASTLALGDGASGSWHEQFF.

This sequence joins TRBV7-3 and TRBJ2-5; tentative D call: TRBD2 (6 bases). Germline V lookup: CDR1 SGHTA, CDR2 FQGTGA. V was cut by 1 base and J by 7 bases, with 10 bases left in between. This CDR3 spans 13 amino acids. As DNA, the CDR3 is TGTGCCAGCAGCTTAAGGGGACTGGGGACCCAGTACTTC. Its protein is CASSLRGLGTQYF.

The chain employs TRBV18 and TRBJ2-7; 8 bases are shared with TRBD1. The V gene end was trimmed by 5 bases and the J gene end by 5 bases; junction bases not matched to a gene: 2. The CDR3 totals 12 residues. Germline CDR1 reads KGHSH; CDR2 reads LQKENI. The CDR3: CASSSQGDEQYF. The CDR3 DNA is TGTGCCAGCTCATCACAGGGGGACGAGCAGTACTTC.

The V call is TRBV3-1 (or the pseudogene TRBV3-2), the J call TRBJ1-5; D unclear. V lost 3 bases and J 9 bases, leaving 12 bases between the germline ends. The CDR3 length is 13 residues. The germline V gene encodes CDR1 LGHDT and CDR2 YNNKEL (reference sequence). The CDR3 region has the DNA TGTGCCAGCAGCCACCAACAATCACGGCCCCAGCATTTT. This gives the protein CASSHQQSRPQHF.